The 27 T cell receptor beta chains given below trace back to one sample, sequenced in a study of CXCR3-negative and CXCR3-positive naive CD8 T cells (dated 2019 in TCRdb). The antigens these receptors bind are not known. The sequencer was a NextSeq 550. The Human TCR Profiling Kit (MiLaboratory) was used to make UMI-labeled 5' RACE TRB cDNA libraries. TCRdb reprocessed the reads, reporting each CDR3 protein sequence once and no DNA. The sample's clone listing holds around 63,000 distinct CDR3 sequences. In total, the top ten clones hold 4% to 5.5% of the sample. Points the paper makes about the study in general: TRB CDR3s from CXCR3-positive naive cells showed higher hydrophobicity (lower Kidera factor 4), lower energy, and higher strength and volume indices than CXCR3-negative naive cells.

The sequenced material came from naive CXCR3+ CD8+ T cells from blood. Reading the label with the study, this specimen's cell subset or site is: CD45RO-CCR7+CD27+CD95- naive CD8+ T cells expressing CXCR3 (TNR3+). The origin of the receptors is a human donor in good health. Some clones in this sample may be carry-over from other donors' samples.

This chain links TRBV5-1 with TRBJ2-7. The V gene's germline CDR1 is SGHRS and CDR2 YFSETQ. The CDR3 consists of 15 residues. The CDR3 is CASSSGWGSLYEQYF. The full variable domain, with the rest looked up from reference TRBV5-1 and TRBJ2-7, is KAGVTQTPRYLIKTRGQQVTLSCSPISGHRSVSWYQQTPGQGLQFLFEYFSETQRNKGNFPGRFSGRQFSNSRSEMNVSTLELGDSALYLCASSSGWGSLYEQYFGPGTRLTVT.

The CDR3 loop is CSASDREPDTQYF. The chain is built from TRBV20-1 and TRBJ2-3. The germline V gene has CDR1 DFQATT and CDR2 SNEGSKA (reference sequence). CDR3 length: 13 amino acids.

This chain connects TRBV12-3 or TRBV12-4 to TRBJ2-1. The CDR3 extends over 12 amino acids. CDR3 loop: CASSFSSHEQFF.

The J gene is TRBJ1-1, the V gene TRBV5-5; the TRBD1 assignment by TCRdb is unverifiable without DNA. The CDR3 length is 13 residues. Germline values: CDR1 SGHKS, CDR2 YYEKEE (reference sequence). CDR3: CASSLGQGAEAFF.

The CDR3 loop reads CASSQVTTDYEQYF. The V and J genes are TRBV3-1 and TRBJ2-7. Germline CDR1 and CDR2: LGHDT and YNNKEL (reference sequence). The CDR3 totals 14 residues.

The chain uses TRBV19 and TRBJ1-1. This CDR3 is 12 amino acids long. Germline V gene data show CDR1 as LNHDA and CDR2 as SQIVND (reference sequence). The CDR3 sequence: CASSMAGTEAFF.

This chain connects TRBV13 to TRBJ2-1; with no DNA, the TCRdb D assignment of TRBD2 cannot be verified. Germline V gene data show CDR1 as PRHDT and CDR2 as FYEKMQ (reference sequence). The CDR3 spans 17 residues. The CDR3 reads CASSATGTSGIYNEQFF.

The rearrangement joins TRBV29-1 to TRBJ2-3; TCRdb gives TRBD1 as the D gene, but with no DNA this cannot be confirmed. The CDR3 covers 14 residues. Germline V gene lookup returns CDR1 SQVTM and CDR2 ANQGSEA. Here the CDR3 reads CSVLGQGVTDTQYF.

The chain recombines TRBV12-3 or TRBV12-4 with TRBJ2-1. CDR3 length: 11 residues. The CDR3 sequence: CASSSHNEQFF.

CDR3 loop: CSSAGPGQGSYEQYF. The chain employs TRBV29-1 and TRBJ2-7; checking the TCRdb D call of TRBD1 is not possible without DNA. Germline V gives CDR1 SQVTM, CDR2 ANQGSEA. This CDR3 is built from 15 residues.

The chain recombines TRBV3-1 with TRBJ2-7; the TRBD2 assignment by TCRdb is unverifiable without DNA. The CDR3 spans 16 residues. Germline assignment: CDR1 LGHDT and CDR2 YNNKEL (reference sequence). The CDR3 sequence: CASSQDGGDYPYEQYF.

The V and J genes are TRBV24-1 and TRBJ2-1; the D call from TCRdb, TRBD1, cannot be confirmed without DNA. CDR3 size: 13 residues. Germline CDR1 is KGHDR and CDR2 is SFDVKD. The CDR3 loop reads CATRGDRSNEQFF.

CDR3 protein: CASSVAKRNEQFF. The rearrangement joins TRBV9 to TRBJ2-1. Germline-derived CDR1 and CDR2 are SGDLS and YYNGEE. The CDR3 has 13 amino acids.

This chain connects TRBV19 to TRBJ2-1. Germline CDR1 reads LNHDA; CDR2 reads SQIVND (reference sequence). The CDR3 covers 14 residues. The CDR3 reads CASNGLSGIDEQFF.

The chain couples TRBV7-6 to TRBJ2-1; TCRdb's D call, TRBD2, is unchecked because there is no DNA. The germline gives CDR1 SGHVS, CDR2 FNYEAQ. The CDR3 length is 16 residues. The CDR3 loop reads CASSEHSPNPYNEQFF. The full variable domain, with the rest looked up from reference TRBV7-6 and TRBJ2-1, is GAGVSQSPRYKVTKRGQDVALRCDPISGHVSLYWYRQALGQGPEFLTYFNYEAQQDKSGLPNDRFSAERPEGSISTLTIQRTEQRDSAMYRCASSEHSPNPYNEQFFGPGTRLTVL.

The J gene is TRBJ2-7, the V gene TRBV29-1; the D call of TRBD1 rests on TCRdb alone, since no DNA is present to check it. Germline-derived CDR1 and CDR2 are SQVTM and ANQGSEA. CDR3 length equals 13 residues. The CDR3 here is CSSRGTGFSEQYF.

This chain connects TRBV3-1 to TRBJ1-1; TCRdb's D call of TRBD1 is untestable without DNA. Germline CDR1 LGHDT, CDR2 YNNKEL (reference sequence). The length of the CDR3 is 14 residues. The CDR3 sequence is CASSQEGGGTEAFF.

The CDR3 sequence is CSVEFSRELFF. V is TRBV29-1 and J is TRBJ2-2. This CDR3 is built from 11 residues. Germline V gene lookup returns CDR1 SQVTM and CDR2 ANQGSEA.

This CDR3 reads CASSFQGSYEQYF. The chain carries TRBV27 and TRBJ2-7. Germline V gene sequence: CDR1 MNHEY, CDR2 SMNVEV (reference sequence). The CDR3 runs to 13 residues.

The chain is built from TRBV20-1 and TRBJ2-2; lacking DNA, the TRBD1 call made by TCRdb goes unchecked. This CDR3 comprises 14 residues. CDR1 and CDR2 (germline): DFQATT, SNEGSKA (reference sequence). The chain's CDR3 is CSAKGQGDTGELFF.

The chain combines TRBV9 with TRBJ1-6; TCRdb's D gene call, TRBD1, goes unchecked for lack of DNA. The CDR3 is 16 residues long. CDR1 and CDR2 from the germline V gene are SGDLS and YYNGEE. The CDR3 sequence: CASSVGGTGDNSPLHF.

This chain joins TRBV27 and TRBJ2-2. This CDR3 spans 11 amino acids. Germline V lookup: CDR1 MNHEY, CDR2 SMNVEV (reference sequence). CDR3 sequence reads: CASSLFGELFF.

This chain joins TRBV12-3 or TRBV12-4 and TRBJ1-1. The CDR3 totals 12 residues. CDR3 sequence: CASSKGSTEAFF.

The chain uses TRBV12-3 or TRBV12-4 and TRBJ2-2; there is no DNA to check the TCRdb D call of TRBD1. This CDR3 contains 15 residues. The CDR3 sequence is CASSFGGDGVGELFF.

V usage is TRBV19 and J usage is TRBJ1-1. The germline gives CDR1 LNHDA, CDR2 SQIVND (reference sequence). This CDR3 comprises 13 residues. CDR3 sequence reads: CPSSKGGNTEAFF.

The genes are TRBV10-2 and TRBJ2-1; absent DNA, TCRdb's TRBD1 call cannot be checked. CDR3 length equals 12 residues. The germline V gene encodes CDR1 WSHSY and CDR2 SAAADI. Here the CDR3 reads CASSELSNEQFF.

The V call is TRBV5-1, the J call TRBJ2-7; the TCRdb call, TRBD2, lacks DNA for checking. This CDR3 region has 15 residues. Germline V gives CDR1 SGHRS, CDR2 YFSETQ. CDR3 amino acids: CASSLLAEEYYDQYF. The full variable domain, rest sourced from reference TRBV5-1 and TRBJ2-7, is KAGVTQTPRYLIKTRGQQVTLSCSPISGHRSVSWYQQTPGQGLQFLFEYFSETQRNKGNFPGRFSGRQFSNSRSEMNVSTLELGDSALYLCASSLLAEEYYDQYFGPGTRLTVT.